This T cell receptor beta chain came from a study of shared clonotypes between healthy human individuals (dated by TCRdb to 2020 to 2021). Describing the broader study: The cohort comprised two women and a few men aged 18 to 49 years. To estimate repertoire size and how much clonotypes are shared between individuals, the study performed deep sequencing of blood TCR repertoires from roughly five healthy adults. For each donor, CD4 naive and CD4 memory were each given three plates, CD8 naive was given two plates, and CD8 memory was given one plate. Libraries were prepared and TCR repertoires were sequenced by different laboratories using diverse techniques, in order to increase sequencing depth and limit assay-specific biases. Between about 0.85 and 10 billion PBMCs per donor were obtained by leukapheresis. The paper as a whole reports these results and caveats: Across four donors, approximately 4.6% of naive CD4, 3.5% of naive CD8, under 2.5% of memory CD4, and around 0.4% of memory CD8 clonotypes were shared. The genetic and exposure-history diversity represented was limited by the small number of donors. Naive subsets generally had larger estimated clonotype richness than memory subsets did. Pairwise subsampling indicated that sequencing depth was expected to affect the degree of clonotype sharing among donors. Compared with non-shared clonotypes, clonotypes shared by all four sorted-subset donors had higher generation probabilities. Even with the large sequencing depth, rarefaction of the sorted-subset datasets indicated that sequencing was incomplete. Sampling was limited to blood, and TCR repertoires in tissue likely differ from TCR repertoires in blood.

On this clone itself: The antigen it recognizes is unknown. Base qualities are not recorded, but no much larger clone differs from it by a single base.

Using the deep immunoSEQ assay, multiplex PCR amplified TCR CDR3 regions from genomic DNA. Extracted genomic DNA from each cell subset was spread evenly across all wells of several immunoSEQ 96-well plates, with each plate serving as a replicate. For sorted subsets, approximately 190 ng of genomic DNA, equivalent to around 30,000 T cell genomes, went into each replicate PCR. Purified libraries were quantified with a Qubit 3.0 fluorometer, sized on a Bioanalyzer 2100, and re-quantified with the KAPA Library Quantification kit. A separate single-read 150-cycle Illumina NextSeq 550 flow cell was used to sequence each immunoSEQ 96-well plate. Concerning the study's data processing: The immunoSEQ output contained only junctional sequences without quality scores, so filtering could not match that applied to full-length reads. Sequences were annotated with PyIR, a Python wrapper for IgBLAST v1.9, and V/J genes and CDR3 were assigned using IMGT germline references. Reads with weak V/J assignments (E-value above 1e-6), missing CDR3, stop codons, out-of-frame junctions, or ambiguous translated residues were removed. V3J clonotypes were defined as sequences sharing an identical inferred V gene, J gene, and CDR3 amino acid sequence. To compute the percentage overlap between repertoires, the number of shared unique clonotypes was divided by the size of the smaller repertoire. Richness of each repertoire was evaluated using RTK rarefaction, the Chao1 estimator, and Recon v2.1 estimates of unobserved clonotypes. Generation probabilities were computed with OLGA for all TCRbeta clonotypes obtained by the gDNA method from several donors. TCRdb's version of the immuneACCESS table is confined to in-frame rearrangements and falls short of the full clone set. An unresolved V gene accounts for under half of the shortfall where checked; the remainder is of unknown origin. V, J and clone size reflect that table, while D and trimming were determined from the DNA. The sample table contains 2.3 million or so clones; only one count was recorded for approximately 95% of them. 0.35% to 0.45% of the sample comes from the top ten.

Trimming costs V 8 bases and J 3 bases, and their ends lie 9 bases apart. For CDR1 and CDR2, the germline V gene (reference sequence) lists GTSNPN and SVGIG. Measured from the cysteine to the phenylalanine, the CDR3 is 11 residues long. CDR3 DNA only is kept here, 33 bases in frame from base 1. The donors were healthy, HIV-negative adults with no recently reported acute infections or vaccinations. Every donor was a Caucasian adult living in Nashville, Tennessee, USA. CD4+ T cells were enriched through magnetic negative selection, after which naive cells were positively selected on CD45RA and the remaining negative fraction served as the memory subset. Blood was collected by leukapheresis, and PBMCs were isolated by Ficoll-Histopaque density gradient centrifugation and then cryopreserved in liquid nitrogen vapor phase. Analytical flow cytometry was used to check the purity and quantity of each magnetically sorted T cell population. Genomic DNA was isolated from each sorted fraction and quantified by UV absorbance on a Nanodrop 2000c.

This chain joins TRBV30 to TRBJ2-3; confidence is insufficient to name the D gene. The clonotype was recovered from a man aged 18 to 30 in good health. Some clones in this sample may be carry-over from other donors' samples. Sequencing used naive CD4+ T cells from PBMCs. The cell subset or site label, read with the paper, signifies: CD45RA+ positively selected. The CDR3 here reads CAATGTDTQYF. The nucleotide sequence is given as TGTGCCGCGACTGGGACAGATACGCAGTATTTT.